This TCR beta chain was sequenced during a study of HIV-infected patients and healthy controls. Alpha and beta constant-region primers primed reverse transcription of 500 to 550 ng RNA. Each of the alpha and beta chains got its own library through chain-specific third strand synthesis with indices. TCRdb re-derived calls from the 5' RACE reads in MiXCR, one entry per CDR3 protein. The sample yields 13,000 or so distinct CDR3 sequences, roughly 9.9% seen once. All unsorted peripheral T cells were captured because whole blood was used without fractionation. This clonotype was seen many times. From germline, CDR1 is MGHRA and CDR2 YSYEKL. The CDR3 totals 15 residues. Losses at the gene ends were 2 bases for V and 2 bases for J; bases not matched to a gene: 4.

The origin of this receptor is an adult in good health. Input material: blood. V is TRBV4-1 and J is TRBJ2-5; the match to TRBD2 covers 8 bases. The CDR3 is CASSQSGLAQETQYF. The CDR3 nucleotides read TGCGCCAGCAGCCAATCTGGACTAGCTCAAGAGACCCAGTACTTC.